The sequence of this T cell receptor beta chain was determined in a study of CD8 T cells in Susac syndrome. Random hexamers served to reverse transcribe roughly 0.45 to 1 ug RNA. TCRdb re-analysed the immunoSEQ multiplex PCR reads in MiXCR, keeping a single row per CDR3 protein. Of just over 150,000 distinct CDR3 sequences in the sample, less than 97% were seen once. Germline lookup yields CDR1 DFQATT and CDR2 SNEGSKA (reference sequence). The CDR3 runs 16 residues. V gave up 3 bases and J gave up 2 bases, with 20 bases separating them. The sequence was obtained from a human donor with multiple sclerosis. This rearrangement joins TRBV20-1 to TRBJ2-7, with a possible D match to TRBD1 (6 bases). Sequenced input: CD8+ T cells from PBMCs. The CDR3 DNA sequence: TGCAGTGCTAGCGCTCCAGGGGCTGTGAATCCCTACGAGCAGTACTTC. Protein sequence: CSASAPGAVNPYEQYF.